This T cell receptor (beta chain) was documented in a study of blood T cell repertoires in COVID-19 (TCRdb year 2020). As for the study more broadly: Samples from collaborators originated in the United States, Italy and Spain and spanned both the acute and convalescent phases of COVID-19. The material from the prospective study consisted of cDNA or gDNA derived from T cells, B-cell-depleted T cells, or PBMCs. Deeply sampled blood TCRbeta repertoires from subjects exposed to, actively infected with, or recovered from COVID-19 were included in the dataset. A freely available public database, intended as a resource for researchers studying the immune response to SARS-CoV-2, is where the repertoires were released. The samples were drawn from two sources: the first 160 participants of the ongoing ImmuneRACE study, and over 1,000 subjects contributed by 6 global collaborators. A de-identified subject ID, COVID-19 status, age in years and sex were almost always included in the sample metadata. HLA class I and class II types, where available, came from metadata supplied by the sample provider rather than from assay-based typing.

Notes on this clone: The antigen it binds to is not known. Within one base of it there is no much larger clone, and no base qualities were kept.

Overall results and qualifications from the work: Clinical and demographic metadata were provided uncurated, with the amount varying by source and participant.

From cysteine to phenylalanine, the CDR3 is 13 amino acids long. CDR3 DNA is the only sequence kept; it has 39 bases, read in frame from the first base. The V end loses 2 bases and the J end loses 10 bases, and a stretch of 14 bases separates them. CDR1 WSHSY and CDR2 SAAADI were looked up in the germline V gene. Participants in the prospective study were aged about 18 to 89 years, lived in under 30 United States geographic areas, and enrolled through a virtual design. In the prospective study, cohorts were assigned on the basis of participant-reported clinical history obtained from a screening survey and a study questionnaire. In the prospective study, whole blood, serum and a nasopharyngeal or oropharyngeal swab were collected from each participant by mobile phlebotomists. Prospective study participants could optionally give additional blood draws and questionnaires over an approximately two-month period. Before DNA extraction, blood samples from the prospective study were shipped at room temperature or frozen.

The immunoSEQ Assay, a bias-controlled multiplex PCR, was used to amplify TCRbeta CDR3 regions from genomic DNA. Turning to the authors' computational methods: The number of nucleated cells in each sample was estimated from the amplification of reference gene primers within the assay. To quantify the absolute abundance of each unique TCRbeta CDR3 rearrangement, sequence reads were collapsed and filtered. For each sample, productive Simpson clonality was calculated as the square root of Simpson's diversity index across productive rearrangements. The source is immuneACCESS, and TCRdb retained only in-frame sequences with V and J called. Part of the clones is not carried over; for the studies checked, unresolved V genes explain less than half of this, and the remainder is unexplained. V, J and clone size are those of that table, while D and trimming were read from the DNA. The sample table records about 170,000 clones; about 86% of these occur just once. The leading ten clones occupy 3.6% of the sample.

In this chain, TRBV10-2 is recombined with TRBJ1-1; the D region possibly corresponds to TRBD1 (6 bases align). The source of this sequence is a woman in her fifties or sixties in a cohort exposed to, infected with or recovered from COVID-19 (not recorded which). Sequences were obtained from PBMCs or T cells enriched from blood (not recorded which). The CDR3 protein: CASSEEGVVGAFF. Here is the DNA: TGCGCCAGCAGTGAGGAGGGGGTCGTGGGAGCTTTCTTT.